This T cell receptor beta chain was recovered during a study of T cell repertoires in cytomegalovirus infection. Whole-study findings and limits: Pooled public TCR beta family frequency picked out CMV carriers with the relevant HLA. Clonotype analysis showed dominance of the ex vivo response by HLA-C-restricted CMV-specific TCR beta clonotypes.

The CDR3 is 14 amino acids. CDR1 and CDR2 from the germline V gene are SGHTA and FQGNSA. The V gene lost 2 bases and the J gene lost 4 bases, with 9 bases spanning the gap. This clonotype was counted many times. What it recognizes is unknown. In TCRdb, the reads were re-called with MiXCR into one record per CDR3 protein. Among about 97,000 distinct CDR3 sequences listed, approximately 15% were seen once. V and J are TRBV7-2 and TRBJ2-1; D not certain. The sequenced sample was PBMCs. This clonotype was obtained from a human donor in good health (CMV status not recorded). Some clones in this sample may be carry-over from other donors' samples. CDR3 sequence: CASSLTLDYNEQFF. CDR3 DNA: TGTGCCAGCAGCTTAACCCTAGATTACAATGAGCAGTTCTTC.